This T cell receptor (beta chain) was retrieved from a study of blood T cell repertoires in COVID-19. This CDR3 contains 16 residues. V was trimmed by 2 bases and J by 4 bases, leaving 12 bases between them. Looked up from germline, CDR1 is SEHNR and CDR2 is FQNEAQ (reference sequence). TCRdb's table, derived via immunoSEQ multiplex PCR, lists solely in-frame clones and lacks some. The sample lists about 300,000 clones, around 86% seen once, with about 1.2% in the top ten. The rearrangement joins TRBV7-9 to TRBJ2-6; tentatively, D is TRBD1 (6 bases). Material: peripheral blood. The clonotype comes from a man aged 65 to 79 with acute or convalescent COVID-19. The DNA of the CDR3 is TGTGCCAGCAGCTTAACAGGGCTGTTGGGGGCCAACGTCCTGACTTTC. This encodes CASSLTGLLGANVLTF.